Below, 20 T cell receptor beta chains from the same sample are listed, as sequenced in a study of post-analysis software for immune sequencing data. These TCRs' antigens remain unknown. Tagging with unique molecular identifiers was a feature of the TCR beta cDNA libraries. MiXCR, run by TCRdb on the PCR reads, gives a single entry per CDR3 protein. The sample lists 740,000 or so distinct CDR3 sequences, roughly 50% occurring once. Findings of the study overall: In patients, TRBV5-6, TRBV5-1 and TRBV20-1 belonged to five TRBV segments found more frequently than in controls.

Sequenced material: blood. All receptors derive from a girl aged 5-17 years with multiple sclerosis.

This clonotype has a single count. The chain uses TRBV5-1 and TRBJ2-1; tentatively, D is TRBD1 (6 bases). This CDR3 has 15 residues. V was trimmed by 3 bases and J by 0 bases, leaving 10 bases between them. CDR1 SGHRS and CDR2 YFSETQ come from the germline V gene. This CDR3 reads CASSSGAYSYNEQFF. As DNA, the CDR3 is TGCGCCAGCAGCTCAGGGGCCTACTCCTACAATGAGCAGTTCTTC.

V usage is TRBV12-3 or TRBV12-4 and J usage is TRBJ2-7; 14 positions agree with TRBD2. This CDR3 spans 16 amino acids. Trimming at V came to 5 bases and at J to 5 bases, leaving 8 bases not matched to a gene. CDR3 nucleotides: TGTGCCAGCAGTCCAGGTGGGACTAGCGGGAGTAACGAGCAGTACTTC. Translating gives CASSPGGTSGSNEQYF.

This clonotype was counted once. The CDR3 loop reads CASIGASPYEQYF. The CDR3 DNA is TGTGCCAGCATAGGTGCGTCTCCCTACGAGCAGTACTTC. This chain links TRBV25-1 with TRBJ2-7; D gene uncertain. Germline CDR1 is MGHDK and CDR2 is SYGVNS. The ends were cut back, 7 bases at V and 2 bases at J, with 12 bases in the middle. The CDR3 has 13 residues.

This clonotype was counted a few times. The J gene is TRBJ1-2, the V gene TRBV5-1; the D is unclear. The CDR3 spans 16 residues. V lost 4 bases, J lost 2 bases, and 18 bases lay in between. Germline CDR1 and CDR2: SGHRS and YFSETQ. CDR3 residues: CASSPLFKTENYGYTF. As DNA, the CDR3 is TGCGCCAGCAGCCCCCTATTTAAGACGGAAAACTATGGCTACACCTTC. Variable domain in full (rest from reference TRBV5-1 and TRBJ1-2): KAGVTQTPRYLIKTRGQQVTLSCSPISGHRSVSWYQQTPGQGLQFLFEYFSETQRNKGNFPGRFSGRQFSNSRSEMNVSTLELGDSALYLCASSPLFKTENYGYTFGSGTRLTVV.

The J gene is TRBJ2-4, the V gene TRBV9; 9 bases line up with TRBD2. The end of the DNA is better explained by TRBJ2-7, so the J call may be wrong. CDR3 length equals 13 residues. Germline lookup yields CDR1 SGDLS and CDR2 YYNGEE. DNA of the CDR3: TGTGCCAGTCAGCGGGCGGGAGGGCGCGAGCAGTACTTC. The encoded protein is CASQRAGGREQYF.

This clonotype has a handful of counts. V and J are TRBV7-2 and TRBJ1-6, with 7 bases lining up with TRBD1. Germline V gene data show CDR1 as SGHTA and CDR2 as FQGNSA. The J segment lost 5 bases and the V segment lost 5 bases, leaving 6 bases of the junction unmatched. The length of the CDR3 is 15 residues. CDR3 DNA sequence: TGTGCCAGCAGCGACCGGACAGGTGATAATTCACCCCTCCACTTT. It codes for CASSDRTGDNSPLHF. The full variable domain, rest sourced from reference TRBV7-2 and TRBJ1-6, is GAGVSQSPSNKVTEKGKDVELRCDPISGHTALYWYRQSLGQGLEFLIYFQGNSAPDKSGLPSDRFSAERTGGSVSTLTIQRTQQEDSAVYLCASSDRTGDNSPLHFGNGTRLTVT.

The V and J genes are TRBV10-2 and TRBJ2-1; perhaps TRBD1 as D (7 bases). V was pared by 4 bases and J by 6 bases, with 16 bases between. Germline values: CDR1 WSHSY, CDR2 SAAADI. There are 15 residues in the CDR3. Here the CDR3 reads CASSGRQGGFNEQFF. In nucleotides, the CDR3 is TGCGCCAGCAGTGGACGACAGGGAGGCTTCAATGAGCAGTTCTTC.

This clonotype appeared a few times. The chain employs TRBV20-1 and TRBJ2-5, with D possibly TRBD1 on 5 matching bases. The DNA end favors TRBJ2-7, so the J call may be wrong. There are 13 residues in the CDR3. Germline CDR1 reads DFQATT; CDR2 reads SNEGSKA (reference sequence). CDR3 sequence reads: CSARRSRGYEQYF. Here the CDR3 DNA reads TGCAGTGCTAGACGTTCTAGGGGCTACGAGCAGTACTTC.

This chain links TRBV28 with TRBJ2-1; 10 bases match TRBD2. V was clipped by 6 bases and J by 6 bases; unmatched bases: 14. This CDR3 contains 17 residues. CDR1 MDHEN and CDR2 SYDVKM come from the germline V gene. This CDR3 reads CASSPPALGLAVNEQFF. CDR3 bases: TGTGCCAGCAGCCCACCGGCGCTAGGACTAGCGGTCAATGAGCAGTTCTTC.

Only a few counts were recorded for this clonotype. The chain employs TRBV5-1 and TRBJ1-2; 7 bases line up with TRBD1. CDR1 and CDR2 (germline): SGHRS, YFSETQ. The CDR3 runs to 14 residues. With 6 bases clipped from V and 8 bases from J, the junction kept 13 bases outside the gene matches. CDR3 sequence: CASNKDRTQEGYTF. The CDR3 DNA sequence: TGCGCCAGCAATAAGGACAGGACCCAAGAGGGCTACACCTTC.

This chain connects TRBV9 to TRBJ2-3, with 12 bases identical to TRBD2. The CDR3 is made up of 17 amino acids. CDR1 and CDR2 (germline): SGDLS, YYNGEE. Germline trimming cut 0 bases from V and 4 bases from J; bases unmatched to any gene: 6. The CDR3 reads CASSVAPSGGGADTQYF. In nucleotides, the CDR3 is TGTGCCAGCAGCGTAGCTCCTAGCGGGGGGGGCGCAGATACGCAGTATTTT.

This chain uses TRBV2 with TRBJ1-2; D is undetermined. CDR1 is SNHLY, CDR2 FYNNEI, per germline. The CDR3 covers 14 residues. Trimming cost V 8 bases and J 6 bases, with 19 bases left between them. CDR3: CASVRHTPTDGYTF. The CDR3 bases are TGTGCCAGCGTACGACACACCCCCACTGATGGCTACACCTTC.

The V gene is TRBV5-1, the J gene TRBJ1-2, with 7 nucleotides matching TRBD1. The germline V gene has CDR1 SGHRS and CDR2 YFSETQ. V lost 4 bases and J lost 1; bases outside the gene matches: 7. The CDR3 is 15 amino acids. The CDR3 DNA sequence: TGCGCCAGCAGCGGCGGGGACAGCCTTAACTATGGCTACACCTTC. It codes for CASSGGDSLNYGYTF. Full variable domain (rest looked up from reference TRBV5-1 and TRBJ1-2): KAGVTQTPRYLIKTRGQQVTLSCSPISGHRSVSWYQQTPGQGLQFLFEYFSETQRNKGNFPGRFSGRQFSNSRSEMNVSTLELGDSALYLCASSGGDSLNYGYTFGSGTRLTVV.

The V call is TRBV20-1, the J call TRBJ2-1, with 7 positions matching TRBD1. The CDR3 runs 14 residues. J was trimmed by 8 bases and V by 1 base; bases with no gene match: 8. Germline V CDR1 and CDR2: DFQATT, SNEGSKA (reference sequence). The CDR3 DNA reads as TGCAGTGCTAGAGTGGCAGGGGGAAAGGATGAGCAGTTCTTC. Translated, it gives CSARVAGGKDEQFF.

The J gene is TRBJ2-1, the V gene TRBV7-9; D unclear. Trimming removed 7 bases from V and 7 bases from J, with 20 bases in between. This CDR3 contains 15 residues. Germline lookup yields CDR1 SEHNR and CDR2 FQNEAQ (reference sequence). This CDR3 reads CASTTEWRLMNEQFF. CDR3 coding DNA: TGTGCCAGCACTACTGAGTGGCGCCTAATGAATGAGCAGTTCTTC.

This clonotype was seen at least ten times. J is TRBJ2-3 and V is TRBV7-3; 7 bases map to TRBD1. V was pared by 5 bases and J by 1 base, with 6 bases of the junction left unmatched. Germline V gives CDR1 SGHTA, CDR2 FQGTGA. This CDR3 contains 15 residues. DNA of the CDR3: TGTGCCAGCAGCCCACAGGGGCGTCGCACAGATACGCAGTATTTT. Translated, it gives CASSPQGRRTDTQYF. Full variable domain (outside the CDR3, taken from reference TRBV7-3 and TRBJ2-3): GAGVSQTPSNKVTEKGKYVELRCDPISGHTALYWYRQSLGQGPEFLIYFQGTGAADDSGLPNDRFFAVRPEGSVSTLKIQRTERGDSAVYLCASSPQGRRTDTQYFGPGTRLTVL.

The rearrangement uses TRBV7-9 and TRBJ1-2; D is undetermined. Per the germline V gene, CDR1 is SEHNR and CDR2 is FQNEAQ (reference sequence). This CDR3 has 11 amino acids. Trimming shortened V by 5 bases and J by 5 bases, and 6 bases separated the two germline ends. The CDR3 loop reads CASSEQYGYTF. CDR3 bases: TGTGCCAGCAGCGAGCAGTATGGCTACACCTTC.

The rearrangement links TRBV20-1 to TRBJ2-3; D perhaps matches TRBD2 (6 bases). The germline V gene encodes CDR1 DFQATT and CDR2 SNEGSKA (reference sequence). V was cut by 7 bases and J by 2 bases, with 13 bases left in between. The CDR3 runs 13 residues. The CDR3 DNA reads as TGCAGTGTCGGCGGGGTGGACACAGATACGCAGTATTTT. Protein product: CSVGGVDTDTQYF.

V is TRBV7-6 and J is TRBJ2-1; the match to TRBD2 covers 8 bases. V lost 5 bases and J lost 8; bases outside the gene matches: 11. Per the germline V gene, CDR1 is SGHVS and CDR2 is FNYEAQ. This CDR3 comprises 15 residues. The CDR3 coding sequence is TGTGCCAGCAGCGCGAGCGGGAGTTTGATCCATGAGCAGTTCTTC. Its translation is CASSASGSLIHEQFF.

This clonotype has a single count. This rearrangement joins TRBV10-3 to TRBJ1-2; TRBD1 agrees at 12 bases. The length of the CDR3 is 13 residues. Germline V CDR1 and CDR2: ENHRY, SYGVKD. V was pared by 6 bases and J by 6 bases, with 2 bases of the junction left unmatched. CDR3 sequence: CAIRGQGADGYTF. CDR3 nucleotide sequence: TGTGCCATCAGGGGACAGGGGGCCGATGGCTACACCTTC.